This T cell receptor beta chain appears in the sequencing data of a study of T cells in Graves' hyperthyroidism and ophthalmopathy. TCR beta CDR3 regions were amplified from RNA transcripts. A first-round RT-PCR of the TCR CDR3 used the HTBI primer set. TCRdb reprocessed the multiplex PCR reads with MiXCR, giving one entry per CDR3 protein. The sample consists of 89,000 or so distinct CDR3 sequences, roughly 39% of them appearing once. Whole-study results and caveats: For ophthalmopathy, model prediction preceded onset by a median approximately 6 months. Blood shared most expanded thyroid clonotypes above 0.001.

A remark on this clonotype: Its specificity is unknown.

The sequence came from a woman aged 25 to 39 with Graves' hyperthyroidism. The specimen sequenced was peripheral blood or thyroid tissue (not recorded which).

CDR3 in DNA: TGCGCCAGCAGCTTACAGCCAAGAGCCTACGAGCAGTACTTC. Its protein product is CASSLQPRAYEQYF. The chain carries TRBV5-1 and TRBJ2-7, with D unresolved. From germline, CDR1 is SGHRS and CDR2 YFSETQ. V was shortened by 2 bases and J by 2 bases, with 11 bases between the two germline ends. This CDR3 has 14 amino acids.